Shown below are 32 T cell receptor beta chains from a single sample sequenced in a study of OX40 agonist ivuxolimab in advanced cancers. The protocol used for the library was the immunoSEQ multiplex PCR assay. As stored in TCRdb, this immuneACCESS dataset retains in-frame rearrangements with V and J assigned. A fraction of the clones does not appear; measured against another copy, unresolved V genes explain less than half of the discrepancy, and the remainder lacks a known reason. For this sample the table gives 150,000 to 190,000 clones, of which 94% were detected only once. Approximately 0.32% of the sample is taken by the ten largest. The sample consisted of CD4+ or CD8+ T cells sorted from blood, taken in a trial of the OX40 agonist ivuxolimab. These receptors were taken from an adult with an advanced solid tumor such as melanoma, head and neck, liver or kidney cancer.

The chain couples TRBV18 to TRBJ2-2; D is unclear. The V end lost 3 bases, the J end lost 4 bases, and 6 bases lay between the germline ends. The CDR3 sequence is 13 residues long. CDR1 is KGHSH, CDR2 LQKENI, per germline. As DNA, the CDR3 is TGTGCCAGCTCACCCGCCAGCACCGGGGAGCTGTTTTTT. It is translated as CASSPASTGELFF.

The chain links TRBV2 to TRBJ2-2, with D unresolved. Per germline, CDR1 SNHLY and CDR2 FYNNEI. Trimming shortened V by 7 bases and J by 1 base, and 10 bases separated the two germline ends. The CDR3 is made up of 14 amino acids. As DNA, the CDR3 is TGTGCCAGCACCGTGGAACGGAACACCGGGGAGCTGTTTTTT. Protein sequence: CASTVERNTGELFF.

Points on this clone: Within the sample, other DNA sequences also encode this same CDR3. The chain recombines TRBV6-1 with TRBJ2-7, with TRBD1 matching over 7 bases. The CDR3 covers 14 residues. Per the germline V gene, CDR1 is MNHNS and CDR2 is SASEGT. With 4 bases clipped from V and 2 bases from J, the junction kept 5 bases outside the gene matches. The CDR3 nucleotides are TGTGCCAGCAGTGCCCAGACAGGGCCCTACGAGCAGTACTTC. Its translation is CASSAQTGPYEQYF.

This rearrangement joins TRBV7-2 to TRBJ2-4; 7 positions match TRBD2. The CDR3 is 17 amino acids. Germline values: CDR1 SGHTA, CDR2 FQGNSA. The junction had 13 bases not matched to a gene; V was cut back by 5 bases and J by 3 bases. CDR3: CASSLYGGGALKNIQYF. The CDR3 coding sequence is TGTGCCAGCAGCCTCTACGGGGGAGGGGCCCTCAAAAACATTCAGTACTTC.

The chain is built from TRBV28 and TRBJ1-2; the D gene is possibly TRBD1 (5 bases). The CDR3 runs 14 residues. Germline CDR1 and CDR2: MDHEN and SYDVKM. V was trimmed by 6 bases and J by 8 bases, leaving 19 bases between them. The DNA for the CDR3 is TGTGCCAGCAGCCCCCCCGGGGCAGGAGGAGGCTACACCTTC. It yields the protein CASSPPGAGGGYTF.

This clone appeared once. The chain has TRBV7-9 and TRBJ2-5; D gene uncertain. The end of the DNA aligns better with TRBJ2-7, so the J call may be wrong. Germline V gives CDR1 SEHNR, CDR2 FQNEAQ (reference sequence). The CDR3 runs 14 residues. The CDR3 reads CASSLTESSYEQYF. CDR3 sequence (DNA): TGTGCCAGCAGCCTGACTGAGAGCTCCTACGAGCAGTACTTC.

The chain carries TRBV10-3 and TRBJ2-3; a weak D match, TRBD1 (6 bases). CDR3 length equals 15 residues. In germline, CDR1 is ENHRY, CDR2 SYGVKD. Trimming cost V 7 bases and J 2 bases, with 16 bases left between them. In DNA form, the CDR3 reads TGTGCCATCACGGGCCAGGGGTTTAACACAGATACGCAGTATTTT. Translation: CAITGQGFNTDTQYF.

The chain links TRBV28 to TRBJ1-2; D is possibly TRBD1 (5 bases). Germline CDR1 is MDHEN and CDR2 is SYDVKM. The CDR3 length is 12 residues. The V end lost 3 bases, the J end lost 3 bases, and 5 bases lay between the germline ends. CDR3 coding DNA: TGTGCCAGCAGTTTGGGGCACTATGGCTACACCTTC. Its translation: CASSLGHYGYTF.

The chain is built from TRBV27 and TRBJ2-7, with D unclear. V shed 3 bases and J shed 0 bases, with 6 bases lying between them. CDR3 size: 13 residues. CDR1 MNHEY and CDR2 SMNVEV come from the germline V gene (reference sequence). The CDR3 spells CASSLKGSYEQYF. CDR3 sequence (DNA): TGTGCCAGCAGTTTGAAGGGCTCCTACGAGCAGTACTTC.

The chain joins TRBV18 to TRBJ1-1, with D unclear. Deletions cut 6 bases from V and 5 bases from J, with 16 bases between. This CDR3 has 14 amino acids. Germline loops: CDR1 KGHSH, CDR2 LQKENI. CDR3 sequence: CASSREEGRTEAFF. The CDR3 DNA follows: TGTGCCAGCTCCCGGGAGGAGGGTCGGACTGAAGCTTTCTTT.

The chain joins TRBV25-1 to TRBJ2-1; 11 bases map to TRBD2. The junction had 12 bases not matched to a gene; V was cut back by 6 bases and J by 8 bases. The CDR3 is 16 residues long. From germline, CDR1 is MGHDK and CDR2 SYGVNS. The CDR3 sequence: CASSRVAGGPSHEQFF. CDR3 in DNA: TGTGCCAGCAGCCGCGTAGCGGGAGGGCCCTCTCATGAGCAGTTCTTC.

V usage is TRBV5-1 and J usage is TRBJ1-4; D remains ambiguous. V dropped 0 bases and J dropped 1 base, with 4 bases sitting between them. Germline V gives CDR1 SGHRS, CDR2 YFSETQ. This CDR3 has 14 residues. The CDR3, as DNA: TGCGCCAGCAGCTTGGGGGGAACTAATGAAAAACTGTTTTTT. It yields the protein CASSLGGTNEKLFF. Full variable domain (outside the CDR3, taken from reference TRBV5-1 and TRBJ1-4): KAGVTQTPRYLIKTRGQQVTLSCSPISGHRSVSWYQQTPGQGLQFLFEYFSETQRNKGNFPGRFSGRQFSNSRSEMNVSTLELGDSALYLCASSLGGTNEKLFFGSGTQLSVL.

The gene calls are TRBV7-9 and TRBJ2-1; the D gene could be TRBD1 or TRBD2 (6 bases each). Germline CDR1 reads SEHNR; CDR2 reads FQNEAQ (reference sequence). The CDR3 spans 15 residues. V lost 4 bases to trimming and J lost 10 bases, with 20 bases between them. The CDR3 loop is CASSSLPKTGGEQFF. CDR3 coding DNA: TGTGCCAGCAGCTCCCTACCAAAGACAGGAGGGGAGCAGTTCTTC.

The chain combines TRBV18 with TRBJ1-4; D possibly corresponds to TRBD1 (5 bases). Looked up from germline, CDR1 is KGHSH and CDR2 is LQKENI. The CDR3 runs 15 residues. V lost 6 bases and J lost 3, with 14 bases in between. Here the CDR3 DNA reads TGTGCCAGCTCCCCAGGGTTGTCGGCTAATGAAAAACTGTTTTTT. It translates to CASSPGLSANEKLFF.

This chain connects TRBV7-2 to TRBJ2-7; 10 bases fit TRBD2. This CDR3 is 16 amino acids long. With V trimmed by 1 base and J by 4 bases, 7 bases remained unmatched. Germline CDR1 and CDR2: SGHTA and FQGNSA. The CDR3 region has the DNA TGTGCCAGCAGCTTAGGAGCTAGCGGGGGCGTTTACGAGCAGTACTTC. Translation gives CASSLGASGGVYEQYF.

About this clone: The sample carries other DNA sequences with the same CDR3. Here the CDR3 DNA reads TGTGCCACCAGCAGAGAGGGCGGTTACGAGCAGTACTTC. Its translation is CATSREGGYEQYF. The J gene is TRBJ2-7, the V gene TRBV15; D remains ambiguous. Germline V gene sequence: CDR1 LNHNV, CDR2 YYDKDF (reference sequence). This CDR3 spans 13 amino acids. Trimming removed 0 bases from V and 4 bases from J, with 7 bases in between.

The chain links TRBV18 to TRBJ2-1; 8 bases are shared with TRBD1. Germline V CDR1 and CDR2: KGHSH, LQKENI. This CDR3 is built from 15 residues. The junction had 1 base not matched to a gene; V was cut back by 2 bases and J by 1 base. The CDR3 DNA reads as TGTGCCAGCTCACCAAGGACAGGGTCCTACAATGAGCAGTTCTTC. Protein: CASSPRTGSYNEQFF.

As concerns this clone: The identical CDR3 is also encoded by other nucleotide sequences in the sample. The genes are TRBV28 and TRBJ1-5; D not resolved. Germline CDR1 is MDHEN and CDR2 is SYDVKM. V shed 2 bases and J shed 3 bases, with 2 bases lying between them. The CDR3 loop spans 12 amino acids. This CDR3 is CASSLLNQPQHF. CDR3 DNA sequence: TGTGCCAGCAGTTTACTCAATCAGCCCCAGCATTTT.

In this sample, this clone turned up once. This chain uses TRBV5-6 with TRBJ2-7; D remains ambiguous. Per germline, CDR1 SGHDT and CDR2 YYEEEE. This CDR3 is 15 amino acids long. V lost 4 bases and J 3 bases, leaving 17 bases between the germline ends. CDR3 residues: CASSPFGPKVYEQYF. In DNA form, the CDR3 reads TGTGCCAGCAGCCCGTTTGGTCCTAAAGTCTACGAGCAGTACTTC.

The rearrangement joins TRBV5-4 to TRBJ1-2; D perhaps matches TRBD1 (6 bases). The CDR3 runs to 14 residues. Germline V gene lookup returns CDR1 SGHNT and CDR2 YYREEE (reference sequence). V was trimmed by 5 bases and J by 7 bases, leaving 18 bases between them. CDR3 amino acids: CASRPPQGSSGYTF. In DNA form, the CDR3 reads TGTGCCAGCAGACCCCCCCAGGGGTCTTCTGGCTACACCTTC.

Here the CDR3 reads CASSLEVPGELFF. For the CDR3, the DNA is TGTGCCAGCAGCTTAGAAGTCCCCGGGGAGCTGTTTTTT. The rearrangement uses TRBV11-2 and TRBJ2-2; unclear D gene. This CDR3 region has 13 residues. Trimming left V 0 bases short and J 6 bases short, with 5 bases between. Germline V CDR1 and CDR2: SGHAT, FQNNGV.

The V and J genes are TRBV5-4 and TRBJ2-7, with D uncertain. V lost 1 base to trimming and J lost 3 bases, with 8 bases between them. From germline, CDR1 is SGHNT and CDR2 YYREEE (reference sequence). This CDR3 contains 13 residues. CDR3 sequence (DNA): TGTGCCAGCAGCTTGTCCCGGATCTACGAGCAGTACTTC. Translation gives CASSLSRIYEQYF.

CDR3 sequence reads: CASSEYSRTYEQYF. The CDR3, as DNA: TGTGCCAGCAGTGAATATAGCAGAACCTACGAGCAGTACTTC. J is TRBJ2-7 and V is TRBV25-1, with D unclear. CDR1 is MGHDK and CDR2 is SYGVNS in the germline V gene. V was pared by 0 bases and J by 2 bases, with 8 bases between. The CDR3 runs 14 residues.

The V gene is TRBV23-1, the J gene TRBJ1-1, with 7 bases aligning to TRBD1. TRBV23-1 is placed among ORFs of uncertain function. Unmatched junction bases numbered 13, after V lost 4 bases and J lost 5 bases. The CDR3 extends over 16 amino acids. CDR3: CASSRGQVSVLTEAFF. The CDR3 coding sequence is TGCGCCAGCAGTCGCGGACAGGTGTCAGTTTTGACTGAAGCTTTCTTT.

This chain links TRBV7-2 with TRBJ2-5; 7 bases agree with TRBD1. Per the germline V gene, CDR1 is SGHTA and CDR2 is FQGNSA. V gave up 7 bases and J gave up 4 bases; unmatched junction bases: 6. The CDR3 is made up of 13 amino acids. The CDR3 region has the DNA TGTGCCAGCAACCGGGGACAGCTAGAGACCCAGTACTTC. This gives the protein CASNRGQLETQYF. Full variable domain (outside the CDR3, taken from reference TRBV7-2 and TRBJ2-5): GAGVSQSPSNKVTEKGKDVELRCDPISGHTALYWYRQSLGQGLEFLIYFQGNSAPDKSGLPSDRFSAERTGGSVSTLTIQRTQQEDSAVYLCASNRGQLETQYFGPGTRLLVL.

The gene calls are TRBV18 and TRBJ2-2; D unresolved. Trimming stripped 3 bases from V and 0 bases from J, with 11 bases between. The CDR3 has 16 residues. From germline, CDR1 is KGHSH and CDR2 LQKENI. CDR3 sequence: CASSPLLSANTGELFF. CDR3 sequence (DNA): TGTGCCAGCTCACCCCTTCTATCCGCGAACACCGGGGAGCTGTTTTTT.

The chain couples TRBV28 to TRBJ2-7; D is unclear. Trimming removed 4 bases at V and 6 bases at J, with 22 bases between. The CDR3 is made up of 16 amino acids. The germline V gene has CDR1 MDHEN and CDR2 SYDVKM. The CDR3 here is CASSSYFPPPGVEQYF. The CDR3 bases are TGTGCCAGCAGTTCCTACTTCCCGCCCCCGGGCGTCGAGCAGTACTTC.

J is TRBJ2-2 and V is TRBV11-3, with TRBD2 matching 10 bases. CDR3 size: 16 residues. In germline, CDR1 is SGHNT, CDR2 YENEEA. Germline trimming cut 5 bases from V and 9 bases from J; bases unmatched to any gene: 12. The CDR3 DNA reads TGTGCCAGCAGCCCGGGGGGTAGCGGGAGGTATCGGGAGCTGTTTTTT. Its protein is CASSPGGSGRYRELFF.

This sequence joins TRBV19 and TRBJ1-6, with TRBD1 matching over 7 bases. The V gene's germline CDR1 is LNHDA and CDR2 SQIVND (reference sequence). The CDR3 runs 16 residues. Trimming removed 4 bases from V and 6 bases from J; junction bases left unmatched: 9. The CDR3 region has the DNA TGTGCCAGTAGTAGTCGTACAGGGGCACCTAATTCACCCCTCCACTTT. Translating it yields CASSSRTGAPNSPLHF. The full variable domain, in which reference TRBV19 and TRBJ1-6 provide the parts outside the CDR3, is DGGITQSPKYLFRKEGQNVTLSCEQNLNHDAMYWYRQDPGQGLRLIYYSQIVNDFQKGDIAEGYSVSREKKESFPLTVTSAQKNPTAFYLCASSSRTGAPNSPLHFGNGTRLTVT.

CDR3 sequence (DNA): TGTGCCAGCAGTTTACTAGCGGGAGGGTACGAGCAGTACTTC. Its translation is CASSLLAGGYEQYF. This chain links TRBV6-1 with TRBJ2-7; 13 nucleotides align to TRBD2. J lost 4 bases, V lost 5 bases, and 2 bases had no gene match. Germline CDR1 is MNHNS and CDR2 is SASEGT. The CDR3 runs 14 residues.

The V gene is TRBV19, the J gene TRBJ2-2, with D possibly matching TRBD2 (6 bases). Germline assignment: CDR1 LNHDA and CDR2 SQIVND (reference sequence). The CDR3 totals 17 residues. Trimming removed 6 bases from V and 2 bases from J, with 19 bases in between. The CDR3 DNA follows: TGTGCCAGTAGGACCGGGTTGGTAGCGGCCAACACCGGGGAGCTGTTTTTT. It yields the protein CASRTGLVAANTGELFF.

This chain uses TRBV7-3 with TRBJ2-2, with 11 bases lining up with TRBD1. J was trimmed by 4 bases and V by 6 bases; bases with no gene match: 7. CDR1 and CDR2 (germline): SGHTA, FQGTGA. The CDR3 is 16 residues long. CDR3 DNA sequence: TGTGCCAGCAGGAGACCCGGGACAGGGGGCACCGGGGAGCTGTTTTTT. Residues: CASRRPGTGGTGELFF.